A single sample is the source of the 15 T cell receptor beta chains below, sequenced in a study of CD8+CD57+ T cells in acquired aplastic anemia. Profiling that covered TCR beta VDJ and CDR3 relied on genomic DNA as its template. TCRdb reprocessed the reads via MiXCR and lists one record per CDR3 protein. The sample shows 74,000 or so distinct CDR3 sequences, roughly 50% of them seen only once. The sample was sorted CD4+, CD8+, or CD8+CD57+ T cells (not recorded which) from PBMCs. The receptors here all came from a human donor in good health, serving as a control.

There are a few counts of this clonotype. The conserved phenylalanine or tryptophan normally closing the CDR3 is absent here, so this likely arose from a read error. The V and J genes are TRBV5-1 and TRBJ1-2; 9 bases fit TRBD1. The CDR3 is 15 amino acids. Germline V gene sequence: CDR1 SGHRS, CDR2 YFSETQ. V gave up 4 bases and J gave up 2 bases; unmatched junction bases: 6. This chain's CDR3 is CASSPHGTGNYGYTS. DNA for the CDR3: TGCGCCAGCAGCCCCCACGGGACAGGGAACTATGGCTACACCTCC.

This clonotype has at least ten counts. The V gene is TRBV4-1, the J gene TRBJ2-7; 9 nucleotides match TRBD2. Germline V gene data show CDR1 as MGHRA and CDR2 as YSYEKL. V shed 5 bases, J shed 4 bases, and the junction held 9 bases outside the gene matches. This CDR3 contains 15 residues. In DNA, the CDR3 is TGCGCCAGCAGCGGAGAGCGGGGGGTGGGTTACGAGCAGTACTTC. Translating gives CASSGERGVGYEQYF.

The chain joins TRBV29-1 to TRBJ1-2; tentative D call: TRBD1 (5 bases). CDR1 SQVTM and CDR2 ANQGSEA come from the germline V gene. V was cut by 8 bases and J by 1 base, with 23 bases left in between. The CDR3 loop spans 16 amino acids. DNA of the CDR3: TGCAGCCCATTGACGACGCGGGGGGAGTTTAACTATGGCTACACCTTC. This gives the protein CSPLTTRGEFNYGYTF. Full variable domain (outside the CDR3, taken from reference TRBV29-1 and TRBJ1-2): SAVISQKPSRDICQRGTSLTIQCQVDSQVTMMFWYRQQPGQSLTLIATANQGSEATYESGFVIDKFPISRPNLTFSTLTVSNMSPEDSSIYLCSPLTTRGEFNYGYTFGSGTRLTVV.

The gene calls are TRBV7-9 and TRBJ1-2; D unresolved. This CDR3 has 12 amino acids. V was trimmed by 5 bases and J by 4 bases, leaving 8 bases between them. Looked up from germline, CDR1 is SEHNR and CDR2 is FQNEAQ (reference sequence). The CDR3 region is CASSLRPYGYTF. The CDR3 region has the DNA TGTGCCAGCAGCCTCCGCCCCTATGGCTACACCTTC.

A word on this clonotype: The CDR3 carries no conserved terminal phenylalanine or tryptophan, so it likely arises from a read error. The CDR3 DNA reads TGTGCCAGGGGGGGACAGCCGCCAGGTACGCAGTATCTT. It translates to CARGGQPPGTQYL. The V call is TRBV19, the J call TRBJ2-3; D is possibly TRBD1 (7 bases). The germline CDR1 and CDR2 sequences are LNHDA and SQIVND (reference sequence). The V and J ends lost 9 bases and 8 bases respectively, with 18 bases between them. CDR3 length: 13 residues.

The rearrangement uses TRBV2 and TRBJ2-6; no definite D call. Trimming stripped 5 bases from V and 4 bases from J, with 6 bases between. Germline CDR1 is SNHLY and CDR2 is FYNNEI. The CDR3 sequence is 13 residues long. The CDR3 region is CASSKSGANVLTF. For the CDR3, the DNA is TGTGCCAGCAGTAAGTCAGGGGCCAACGTCCTGACTTTC.

This clonotype was recorded at least ten times. The V gene is TRBV5-4, the J gene TRBJ1-6; 9 bases agree with TRBD1. Germline CDR1 SGHNT, CDR2 YYREEE (reference sequence). V dropped 0 bases and J dropped 8; count of bases not matched to a gene: 15. This CDR3 region has 19 residues. In DNA, the CDR3 is TGTGCCAGCAGCTTGGCCAGTCGTTCGGGACAGGGACCCTATTCACCCCTCCACTTT. Residues: CASSLASRSGQGPYSPLHF.

J is TRBJ2-7 and V is TRBV6-5; 7 bases line up with TRBD1. This CDR3 contains 16 residues. The germline V gene has CDR1 MNHEY and CDR2 SVGAGI. Germline trimming cut 4 bases from V and 0 bases from J; bases unmatched to any gene: 9. CDR3 nucleotide sequence: TGTGCCAGCAGTTCCGGACAGGTCGTAGGCTCCTACGAGCAGTACTTC. Protein product: CASSSGQVVGSYEQYF.

This clonotype was counted only a few times. The CDR3 DNA is TGTGCCACCAGTCGAGGGGGCGACTATGGCTACACCTTC. This codes for CATSRGGDYGYTF. The chain couples TRBV24-1 to TRBJ1-2; 7 nucleotides line up with TRBD1. From germline, CDR1 is KGHDR and CDR2 SFDVKD. The CDR3 loop spans 13 amino acids. The J segment lost 3 bases and the V segment lost 6 bases, leaving 3 bases of the junction unmatched.

The gene calls are TRBV7-8 and TRBJ2-7; D uncertain. This CDR3 contains 15 residues. The germline V and J ends were trimmed by 4 bases and 3 bases, with 16 bases remaining between them. The germline CDR1 and CDR2 sequences are SGHVS and FQNEAQ. CDR3 DNA: TGTGCCAGCAGCTCCACTCCTGGTTCGGACTACGAGCAGTACTTC. It yields the protein CASSSTPGSDYEQYF.

This chain joins TRBV29-1 and TRBJ2-7; D unresolved. Per the germline V gene, CDR1 is SQVTM and CDR2 is ANQGSEA. V dropped 3 bases and J dropped 6 bases, with 15 bases sitting between them. CDR3 length: 13 residues. The CDR3 spells CSVELPGFGEQYF. CDR3 coding DNA: TGCAGCGTTGAGTTACCAGGATTTGGCGAGCAGTACTTC.

This clonotype was detected ten times or more. V is TRBV19 and J is TRBJ1-5, with D unresolved. This CDR3 is 16 amino acids long. V was cut by 3 bases and J by 0 bases, with 12 bases left in between. Germline V CDR1 and CDR2: LNHDA, SQIVND (reference sequence). The CDR3: CASSIQTLYSNQPQHF. The CDR3 coding sequence is TGTGCCAGTAGTATCCAGACCCTCTATAGCAATCAGCCCCAGCATTTT.

This chain uses TRBV11-2 with TRBJ2-7; TRBD2 agrees at 11 bases. The CDR3 length is 16 residues. CDR1 and CDR2 from the germline V gene are SGHAT and FQNNGV. The ends lost 1 base at V and 3 bases at J; junction bases unmatched: 5. For the CDR3, the DNA is TGTGCCAGCAGCTTAGTAAGGCTAGCGGGAGGCTACGAGCAGTACTTC. Encoded protein: CASSLVRLAGGYEQYF.

This clonotype was detected many times. The chain combines TRBV2 with TRBJ2-6; D might be TRBD1 (6 bases). The ends were cut back, 8 bases at V and 1 base at J, with 15 bases in the middle. The CDR3 has 16 residues. Germline V gene lookup returns CDR1 SNHLY and CDR2 FYNNEI. The CDR3 DNA reads as TGTGCCAGCGGCCAAAGCAGGGGTTCTGGGGCCAACGTCCTGACTTTC. Translating gives CASGQSRGSGANVLTF.

The chain couples TRBV19 to TRBJ2-5; D is uncertain. Germline-derived CDR1 and CDR2 are LNHDA and SQIVND (reference sequence). V dropped 4 bases and J dropped 5 bases, with 17 bases sitting between them. This CDR3 region has 15 residues. In DNA, the CDR3 is TGTGCCAGTAGTACAGCCCGGCATGTAGGGGAGACCCAGTACTTC. Encoded protein: CASSTARHVGETQYF.